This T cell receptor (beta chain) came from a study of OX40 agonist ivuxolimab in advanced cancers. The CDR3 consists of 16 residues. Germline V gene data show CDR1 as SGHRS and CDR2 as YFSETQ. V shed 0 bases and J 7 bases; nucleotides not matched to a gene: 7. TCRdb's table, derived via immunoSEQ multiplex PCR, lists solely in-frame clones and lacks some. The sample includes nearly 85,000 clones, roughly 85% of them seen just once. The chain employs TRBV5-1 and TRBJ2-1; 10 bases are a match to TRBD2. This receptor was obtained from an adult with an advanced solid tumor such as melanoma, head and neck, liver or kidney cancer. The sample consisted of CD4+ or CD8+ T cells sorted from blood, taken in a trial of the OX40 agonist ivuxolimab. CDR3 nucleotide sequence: TGCGCCAGCAGCTTGGCAGGAGCGGGGGGGCCGAATGAGCAGTTCTTC. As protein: CASSLAGAGGPNEQFF.